This T cell receptor beta chain was profiled in a study of cytomegalovirus exposure and HLA in healthy donors. Germline V gene sequence: CDR1 LNHDA, CDR2 SQIVND (reference sequence). V shed 2 bases and J shed 5 bases, with 13 bases lying between them. There are 14 residues in the CDR3. The primer mix had 60 Vbeta and 13 Jbeta primers. TCRdb's table, derived via immunoSEQ multiplex PCR, lists solely in-frame clones and lacks some. The table records about 110,000 clones, 73% of them present only once. Sequenced: PBMCs. This sequence originates from a middle-aged woman in good health and CMV-seronegative. The J gene is TRBJ2-7, the V gene TRBV19; maybe TRBD1 (5 bases). The CDR3 protein is CASSILGQTDEQYF. The CDR3 DNA reads as TGTGCCAGTAGTATACTCGGCCAGACAGACGAGCAGTACTTC.